The 25 T cell receptor beta chains given below trace back to one sample, sequenced in a study of OX40 agonist ivuxolimab in advanced cancers. Assay: immunoSEQ multiplex PCR; the TCRdb copy retains only in-frame clones and omits some. This repertoire shows about 55,000 clones, about 86% found once; its top ten account for 10% to 15%. This specimen was CD4+ or CD8+ T cells sorted from blood, taken in a trial of the OX40 agonist ivuxolimab. The receptors here all came from an adult with an advanced solid tumor such as melanoma, head and neck, liver or kidney cancer.

This chain uses TRBV7-6 with TRBJ2-3; D possibly matches TRBD1 or TRBD2 (6 bases each). CDR3 length: 16 amino acids. V dropped 3 bases and J dropped 1 base, with 14 bases sitting between them. The V gene's germline CDR1 is SGHVS and CDR2 FNYEAQ. The DNA for the CDR3 is TGTGCCAGCAGCTTGACGAGTGGGGGGCGCACAGATACGCAGTATTTT. Amino acid sequence: CASSLTSGGRTDTQYF.

CDR3 coding DNA: TGTGCCAGCAGCCAACAGGGACAGGGGGACTACGAGCAGTACTTC. This codes for CASSQQGQGDYEQYF. This chain connects TRBV5-4 to TRBJ2-7, with TRBD1 matching 11 bases. The CDR3 runs to 15 residues. Germline V gene data show CDR1 as SGHNT and CDR2 as YYREEE (reference sequence). Trimming took 4 bases from V and 3 from J; bases not matched to a gene: 6.

The chain is built from TRBV15 and TRBJ2-7; D might be TRBD2 (6 bases). Germline-derived CDR1 and CDR2 are LNHNV and YYDKDF (reference sequence). This CDR3 is 15 amino acids long. With 5 bases removed from V and 4 bases from J, the gap between germline ends came to 18 bases. In DNA form, the CDR3 reads TGTGCCACCAGCGGAGGGCCAGGCCATGAATACGAGCAGTACTTC. Translation gives CATSGGPGHEYEQYF.

A few counts support this clone. The chain's CDR3 is CASSQGGWGHTEAFF. The CDR3 bases are TGCGCCAGCAGCCAAGGAGGGTGGGGTCACACTGAAGCTTTCTTT. This chain joins TRBV4-1 and TRBJ1-1; D gene ambiguous. The CDR3 runs to 15 residues. Germline V lookup: CDR1 MGHRA, CDR2 YSYEKL. V was pared by 1 base and J by 3 bases, with 12 bases between.

Concerning this clone itself: It is likely a read error, because the conserved phenylalanine at the end of the CDR3 is missing. This sequence joins TRBV29-1 and TRBJ1-6; TRBD1 might be the D (6 bases). In germline, CDR1 is SQVTM, CDR2 ANQGSEA. There are 12 residues in the CDR3. CDR3 DNA sequence: TGCGGAGGGGGGGGGATTAATTCACCCCTCCACCTT. This encodes CGGGGINSPLHL.

This chain uses TRBV27 with TRBJ2-5; D possibly corresponds to TRBD2 (7 bases). The DNA end is more similar to TRBJ2-7, so the J call may be wrong. Germline CDR1 and CDR2: MNHEY and SMNVEV (reference sequence). This CDR3 has 16 amino acids. CDR3 sequence (DNA): TGTGCCAGCAGTTTATCGATAGGGGGGGCCCTCTACGAGCAGTACTTC. Its translation: CASSLSIGGALYEQYF.

The rearrangement links TRBV7-3 to TRBJ2-5; D possibly corresponds to TRBD2 (5 bases). V was clipped by 4 bases and J by 5 bases, with 11 bases between them. The CDR3 sequence is 13 residues long. In germline, CDR1 is SGHTA, CDR2 FQGTGA. As DNA, the CDR3 is TGTGCCAGCAGCTCTTCGGGGTTGGAGACCCAGTACTTC. Translated: CASSSSGLETQYF.

The gene calls are TRBV7-2 and TRBJ2-1; either TRBD1 or TRBD2 may supply D (5 bases each). V lost 5 bases, J lost 3 bases, and 14 bases lay in between. The CDR3 totals 15 residues. CDR1 is SGHTA and CDR2 is FQGNSA in the germline V gene. CDR3 DNA: TGTGCCAGCAGCGGGGCCGGGGATCTCTACAATGAGCAGTTCTTC. Encoded protein: CASSGAGDLYNEQFF.

This chain connects TRBV4-3 to TRBJ2-3, with TRBD2 as a possible D gene (6 bases). The CDR3 has 17 residues. CDR1 is LGHNA and CDR2 is YSLEER in the germline V gene. Deletions cut 0 bases from V and 2 bases from J, with 15 bases between. CDR3 region: CASSQDAPSALTDTQYF. CDR3 in DNA: TGCGCCAGCAGCCAAGATGCCCCTAGCGCTCTCACAGATACGCAGTATTTT.

V and J are TRBV29-1 and TRBJ2-5; 10 bases are shared with TRBD1. Germline CDR1 reads SQVTM; CDR2 reads ANQGSEA. The length of the CDR3 is 15 residues. J was trimmed by 5 bases and V by 0 bases; bases with no gene match: 6. The CDR3 DNA follows: TGCAGCGTTGAAGACCCCGGGACAGGGGTGGAGACCCAGTACTTC. Residues: CSVEDPGTGVETQYF.

The rearrangement links TRBV9 to TRBJ2-2, with TRBD2 identical over 15 bases. CDR3 length: 17 amino acids. J gave up 7 bases and V 3 bases, and 7 bases lay outside the gene matches. Germline loops: CDR1 SGDLS, CDR2 YYNGEE. CDR3 sequence: CASSETGLAGGNGELFF. The CDR3 DNA sequence: TGTGCCAGCAGCGAGACGGGACTAGCGGGGGGTAACGGGGAGCTGTTTTTT.

This chain connects TRBV5-1 to TRBJ2-7, with unresolved D. V was cut by 3 bases and J by 0 bases, with 19 bases left in between. Germline V gene lookup returns CDR1 SGHRS and CDR2 YFSETQ. The CDR3 spans 17 residues. The CDR3: CASSSVGSTVSSYEQYF. CDR3 bases: TGCGCCAGCAGCTCAGTAGGGTCCACAGTAAGCTCCTACGAGCAGTACTTC.

This clone was found once. The chain combines TRBV2 with TRBJ2-1; TRBD2 is a possible D gene (5 bases). In germline, CDR1 is SNHLY, CDR2 FYNNEI. V was trimmed by 3 bases and J by 2 bases, leaving 11 bases between them. CDR3 size: 15 residues. The CDR3 coding sequence is TGTGCCAGCAGTGAGGGGAGTAGAACCTACAATGAGCAGTTCTTC. It specifies CASSEGSRTYNEQFF.

The chain carries TRBV27 and TRBJ2-7; D perhaps matches TRBD2 (6 bases). The germline CDR1 and CDR2 sequences are MNHEY and SMNVEV (reference sequence). This CDR3 has 15 residues. The V gene lost 5 bases and the J gene lost 2 bases, with 16 bases spanning the gap. This CDR3 reads CASSPSGGFPYEQYF. The CDR3 region has the DNA TGTGCCAGCAGTCCCTCAGGAGGGTTCCCCTACGAGCAGTACTTC.

This clone was detected only once. V gene TRBV6-5 combines with J gene TRBJ2-3, with D possibly TRBD1 on 5 matching bases. Between the trimmed V and J ends, which lost 1 base and 2 bases, there was a span of 10 bases. CDR3 length equals 15 residues. The germline V gene has CDR1 MNHEY and CDR2 SVGAGI. Here the CDR3 reads CASSYWGPATDTQYF. The CDR3 DNA reads TGTGCCAGCAGTTACTGGGGCCCGGCCACAGATACGCAGTATTTT.

V gene TRBV7-3 combines with J gene TRBJ2-1; the D gene could be TRBD1 or TRBD2 (5 bases each). The CDR3 contains 15 residues. Germline lookup yields CDR1 SGHTA and CDR2 FQGTGA. With 5 bases removed from V and 2 bases from J, the gap between germline ends came to 13 bases. The chain's CDR3 is CASSPTTGPYNEQFF. The CDR3 DNA reads TGTGCCAGCAGCCCCACAACGGGACCCTACAATGAGCAGTTCTTC.

The genes are TRBV6-5 and TRBJ1-2; D gene unclear. This CDR3 region has 14 residues. Germline values: CDR1 MNHEY, CDR2 SVGAGI. V lost 1 base and J 3 bases, leaving 9 bases between the germline ends. The CDR3 bases are TGTGCCAGCAGTTACTATGCGGCGGACTATGGCTACACCTTC. It is translated as CASSYYAADYGYTF.

This chain joins TRBV7-2 and TRBJ2-5; D ambiguous. This CDR3 region has 15 residues. In germline, CDR1 is SGHTA, CDR2 FQGNSA. V gave up 2 bases and J gave up 5 bases, with 15 bases separating them. The CDR3 DNA is TGTGCCAGCAGCTTAATAACCCCAGTGGAGGAGACCCAGTACTTC. Translating gives CASSLITPVEETQYF. The whole variable domain, filled in from reference TRBV7-2 and TRBJ2-5, reads GAGVSQSPSNKVTEKGKDVELRCDPISGHTALYWYRQSLGQGLEFLIYFQGNSAPDKSGLPSDRFSAERTGGSVSTLTIQRTQQEDSAVYLCASSLITPVEETQYFGPGTRLLVL.

This rearrangement joins TRBV6-1 to TRBJ1-1; D unresolved. Trimming stripped 10 bases from V and 5 bases from J, with 8 bases between. Looked up from germline, CDR1 is MNHNS and CDR2 is SASEGT. CDR3 length: 10 residues. The CDR3 DNA reads as TGTGCCACGGAAGGGACTGAAGCTTTCTTT. It translates to CATEGTEAFF.

This sequence joins TRBV7-2 and TRBJ1-5; D not resolved. V lost 3 bases and J lost 0, with 12 bases in between. This CDR3 contains 16 residues. CDR1 and CDR2 (germline): SGHTA, FQGNSA. The CDR3 DNA follows: TGTGCCAGCAGCTTCGAGAACGGATTTAGCAATCAGCCCCAGCATTTT. Translating it yields CASSFENGFSNQPQHF. Combining the CDR3 with reference TRBV7-2 and TRBJ1-5 gives the whole variable domain GAGVSQSPSNKVTEKGKDVELRCDPISGHTALYWYRQSLGQGLEFLIYFQGNSAPDKSGLPSDRFSAERTGGSVSTLTIQRTQQEDSAVYLCASSFENGFSNQPQHFGDGTRLSIL.

The chain combines TRBV28 with TRBJ1-2; 10 bases align to TRBD1. The CDR3 contains 15 residues. CDR1 is MDHEN, CDR2 SYDVKM, per germline. The junction had 12 bases not matched to a gene; V was cut back by 6 bases and J by 8 bases. DNA of the CDR3: TGTGCCAGCAGGTCTACAGGACAGGGGGTTTCCGGCTACACCTTC. This gives the protein CASRSTGQGVSGYTF.

The rearrangement links TRBV29-1 to TRBJ2-5; TRBD1 matches at 11 bases. There are 15 residues in the CDR3. From germline, CDR1 is SQVTM and CDR2 ANQGSEA. V lost 0 bases, J lost 2 bases, and 2 bases stayed unmatched. The CDR3 region is CSVEDGTGGQETQYF. As DNA, the CDR3 is TGCAGCGTTGAAGACGGGACAGGGGGACAAGAGACCCAGTACTTC.

This chain joins TRBV7-2 and TRBJ1-1; D gene unclear. Trimming took 0 bases from V and 0 from J, leaving 5 bases between them. Germline V gene sequence: CDR1 SGHTA, CDR2 FQGNSA. The CDR3 sequence is 14 residues long. This CDR3 is CASSLASMNTEAFF. The CDR3 nucleotides are TGTGCCAGCAGCTTAGCCAGCATGAACACTGAAGCTTTCTTT.

J is TRBJ2-2 and V is TRBV4-1, with 7 bases fitting TRBD1. The germline gives CDR1 MGHRA, CDR2 YSYEKL. V dropped 4 bases and J dropped 6; count of bases not matched to a gene: 11. CDR3 length: 16 amino acids. CDR3 sequence (DNA): TGCGCCAGCAGCCCATCCCTGACAGGGAAGGCCGGGGAGCTGTTTTTT. Translating gives CASSPSLTGKAGELFF.

The genes are TRBV4-1 and TRBJ2-5; possible D gene TRBD2, 5 bases. The CDR3 covers 17 residues. The germline V gene has CDR1 MGHRA and CDR2 YSYEKL. Deletions cut 0 bases from V and 7 bases from J, with 21 bases between. CDR3 bases: TGCGCCAGCAGCCAAGAAACGTTCGGGGATGTTTCTGGGACCCAGTACTTC. Translation: CASSQETFGDVSGTQYF.